The entry that follows covers one T cell receptor (beta chain) sequence. CDR1 is SGHNT, CDR2 YENEEA, per germline. The V and J ends lost 5 bases and 4 bases respectively, with 17 bases between them. This CDR3 has 16 residues. The method was immunoSEQ multiplex PCR; TCRdb's version includes in-frame clones alone and lacks a portion of them. The table shows 85,000 to 130,000 clones, with about 90% occurring only once. This sample stems from a study of T cell changes during pregnancy in multiple sclerosis. The input for sequencing was peripheral blood, taken before pregnancy. The chain is built from TRBV11-3 and TRBJ2-2, with D perhaps TRBD2 (6 bases). The receptor's source is a female donor with multiple sclerosis, enrolled in a pregnancy study. The CDR3 region is CASSPPVGGLTGELFF. Written as DNA, the CDR3 is TGTGCCAGCAGCCCACCAGTGGGGGGACTCACCGGGGAGCTGTTTTTT.